This T cell receptor beta chain was sequenced in a study of T cells in Graves' hyperthyroidism and ophthalmopathy. Template material for amplifying TCR beta CDR3 regions consisted of RNA transcripts. HTBI primers were used for first-round RT-PCR of the TCR CDR3. TCRdb reprocessed the multiplex PCR reads via MiXCR and lists one record per CDR3 protein. The sample includes about 480,000 distinct CDR3 sequences, 14% of them seen just once. This clonotype was observed a few times. The germline V gene encodes CDR1 SQVTM and CDR2 ANQGSEA. CDR3 length equals 14 residues. V gave up 4 bases and J gave up 4 bases; unmatched junction bases: 9. Patients between 18 and 65 years old had hyperthyroidism, newly diagnosed and lasting under 2 months.

This chain connects TRBV29-1 to TRBJ2-7; the match to TRBD1 covers 8 bases. The source is a woman aged 18-30 years with Graves' hyperthyroidism. The specimen sequenced was blood. The CDR3 protein is CSVVIGTGPYEQYF. The CDR3 DNA follows: TGCAGCGTTGTTATTGGGACAGGTCCGTACGAGCAGTACTTC.